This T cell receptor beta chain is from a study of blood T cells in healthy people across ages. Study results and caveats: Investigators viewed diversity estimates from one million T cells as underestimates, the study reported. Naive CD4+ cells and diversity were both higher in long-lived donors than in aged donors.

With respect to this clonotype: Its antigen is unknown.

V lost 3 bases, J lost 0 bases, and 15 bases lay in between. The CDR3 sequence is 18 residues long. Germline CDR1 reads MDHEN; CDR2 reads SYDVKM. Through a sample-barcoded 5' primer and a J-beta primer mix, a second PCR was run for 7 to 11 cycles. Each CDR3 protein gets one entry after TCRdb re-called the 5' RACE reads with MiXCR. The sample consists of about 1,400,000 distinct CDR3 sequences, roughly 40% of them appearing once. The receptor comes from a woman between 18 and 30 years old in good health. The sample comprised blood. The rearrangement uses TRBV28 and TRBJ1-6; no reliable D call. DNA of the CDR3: TGTGCCAGCAGTTTGAGGAGTCCCCAGAGCTCCTATAATTCACCCCTCCACTTT. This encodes CASSLRSPQSSYNSPLHF.